The source of this TCR beta chain is a study of CD8 T cells in ankylosing spondylitis. Study findings and constraints: Earlier literature documents some of the motif variants in reactive arthritis synovial fluid and blood. Disease-linked clones reportedly concentrated significantly in matched ankylosing spondylitis synovial fluid.

Points on this clonotype: Its antigen is not identified.

TCRdb independently ran MiXCR on the 5' RACE reads; one entry per CDR3 protein. The table shows approximately 25,000 distinct CDR3 sequences, with over 6.5% occurring only once. Trimming took off 0 bases at V and 5 bases at J, with 7 bases between the two ends. CDR1 and CDR2 (germline): SGHRS, YFSETQ. This CDR3 is built from 13 residues. The V gene is TRBV5-1, the J gene TRBJ2-3; no definite D call. The source of this sequence is a male donor with ankylosing spondylitis or in good health (not recorded which). What was sequenced was blood. CDR3 nucleotides: TGCGCCAGCAGCTTGGAGCTCGGAGATACGCAGTATTTT. It codes for CASSLELGDTQYF.